This T cell receptor beta chain was documented in a study of OX40 agonist ivuxolimab in advanced cancers. In the study overall: Checkpoint inhibitors had been given previously to 40% of patients.

Details on this clone: Its antigen is as yet unknown. One end of the junction varies from germline; a read error may be responsible.

Clones were sequenced by immunoSEQ multiplex PCR, and TCRdb holds only the in-frame ones, with some missing. The table has some 83,000 clones, about 86% seen once; the top ten hold 5.5% to 7%. Any history of autoimmune disease or systemic immunosuppression disqualified patients. Study results and caveats: Still undetermined is the antigen specificity of the expanded peripheral T cells. Expanded clones tended on average to be more numerous among CD8+ T cells than CD4+.

The sequence derives from an adult with an advanced solid tumor such as melanoma, head and neck, liver or kidney cancer. This material consisted of CD4+ or CD8+ T cells sorted from blood, taken in a trial of the OX40 agonist ivuxolimab.

The CDR3 bases are TGCGCCAGCAGCTCACCGGGAGGACAGGGGCTGAGAAGCTTC. Residues: CASSSPGGQGLRSF. The chain is built from TRBV5-1 and TRBJ2-7; 9 bases match TRBD1. Germline values: CDR1 SGHRS, CDR2 YFSETQ. The CDR3 runs to 14 residues.